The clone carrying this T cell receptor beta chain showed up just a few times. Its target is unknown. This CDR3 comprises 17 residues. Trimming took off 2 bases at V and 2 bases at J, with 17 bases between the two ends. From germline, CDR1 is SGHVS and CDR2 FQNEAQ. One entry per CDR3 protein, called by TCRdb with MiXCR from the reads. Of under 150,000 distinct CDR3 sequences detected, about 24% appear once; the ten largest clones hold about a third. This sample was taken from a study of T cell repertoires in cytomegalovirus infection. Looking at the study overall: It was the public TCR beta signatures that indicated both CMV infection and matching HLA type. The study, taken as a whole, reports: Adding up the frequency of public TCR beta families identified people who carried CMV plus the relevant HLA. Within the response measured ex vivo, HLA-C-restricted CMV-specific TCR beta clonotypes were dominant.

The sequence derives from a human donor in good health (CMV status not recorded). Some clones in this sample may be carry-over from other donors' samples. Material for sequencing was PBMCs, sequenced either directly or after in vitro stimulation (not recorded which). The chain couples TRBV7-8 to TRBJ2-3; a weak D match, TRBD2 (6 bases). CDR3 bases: TGTGCCAGCAGCTTATACGGATCTAGCGCCTTCACAGATACGCAGTATTTT. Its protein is CASSLYGSSAFTDTQYF. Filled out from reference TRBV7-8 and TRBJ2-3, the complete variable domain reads GAGVSQSPRYKVAKRGQDVALRCDPISGHVSLFWYQQALGQGPEFLTYFQNEAQLDKSGLPSDRFFAERPEGSVSTLKIQRTQQEDSAVYLCASSLYGSSAFTDTQYFGPGTRLTVL.